The 29 T cell receptor beta chains in this list originate from one sample, sequenced in a study of glioma-infiltrating T cells. The iRepertoire nested amplicon-rescue multiplex PCR amplified TCR alpha and beta CDR3s from RNA. MiXCR, applied by TCRdb to the multiplex PCR reads, yields one record per CDR3 protein. Of more than 95,000 distinct CDR3 sequences in the sample, under 30% were seen once. The specimen was glioma tissue, nonneoplastic brain tissue, or PBMCs (not recorded which). The origin of the receptors is a human donor with low-grade glioma or glioblastoma, undergoing nonglioma brain surgery, or in good health (not recorded which).

With respect to this clonotype: The junction shows a germline mismatch at one end, possibly a read error. This chain connects TRBV3-1 to TRBJ1-1; 7 positions agree with TRBD1. Germline-derived CDR1 and CDR2 are LGHDT and YNNKEL (reference sequence). This CDR3 contains 15 residues. The CDR3 loop reads CASRRTTGSNSPLLF. The CDR3 nucleotides are TGTGCCAGCAGAAGGACGACAGGGTCGAATTCACCCCTCCTCTTT.

About this clonotype: Just one base apart from a much larger clone, this may be a read error. This sequence joins TRBV20-1 and TRBJ1-2, with 9 bases aligning to TRBD1. V dropped 5 bases and J dropped 8; count of bases not matched to a gene: 6. This CDR3 spans 12 amino acids. Germline V gene data show CDR1 as DFQATT and CDR2 as SNEGSKA (reference sequence). CDR3 loop: CSAYGTGKGYTF. CDR3 coding DNA: TGCAGTGCTTACGGGACAGGGAAGGGCTACACCTTC.

With regard to this clonotype: A clone one base away is much larger, so this may be a read error. The rearrangement joins TRBV10-3 to TRBJ1-5; weak D call: TRBD1 (6 bases). Trimming took 9 bases from V and 11 from J, leaving 17 bases between them. Germline CDR1 and CDR2: ENHRY and SYGVKD. CDR3 size: 12 residues. CDR3 residues: CAIVAGGGAQHF. The CDR3 DNA follows: TGTGCCATTGTGGCTGGAGGGGGAGCCCAGCATTTT.

The sample holds one count of this clonotype. Since a much larger clone is just one base distant, this may be a read error. This CDR3 fails to terminate in the conserved phenylalanine or tryptophan, so it likely reflects a read error. This sequence joins TRBV28 and TRBJ2-7, with D possibly matching TRBD1 (7 bases). V was cut by 8 bases and J by 1 base, with 15 bases left in between. This CDR3 is 14 amino acids long. Germline lookup yields CDR1 MDHEN and CDR2 SYDVKM. Here the CDR3 reads CASSQGDSSYEQYL. CDR3 bases: TGTGCCAGCTCGCAGGGGGACTCTTCCTACGAGCAGTACCTC.

This clonotype was picked up many times. The chain is built from TRBV14 and TRBJ1-1, with D possibly matching TRBD1 (5 bases). Trimming left V 1 base short and J 3 bases short, with 12 bases between. Germline assignment: CDR1 SGHDN and CDR2 FVKESK. This CDR3 is built from 15 residues. Here the CDR3 DNA reads TGTGCCAGCAGCCAAGGGGCAGGGATCGACACTGAAGCTTTCTTT. Its translation is CASSQGAGIDTEAFF.

Points on this clonotype: A much larger clone sits a single nucleotide away, making a read error possible. J is TRBJ1-3 and V is TRBV20-1; D is possibly TRBD1 (6 bases). The CDR3 contains 15 residues. V was clipped by 5 bases and J by 0 bases, with 14 bases between them. Germline CDR1 DFQATT, CDR2 SNEGSKA (reference sequence). The CDR3 reads CSAPKDSLSGNTIYF. In DNA, the CDR3 is TGCAGTGCTCCTAAGGACAGTCTCTCTGGAAACACCATATATTTT.

A note on this clonotype: A read error may explain this, as a much larger clone is one base away. The rearrangement uses TRBV7-2 and TRBJ2-1; D unresolved. The CDR3 spans 14 residues. Trimming took 5 bases from V and 8 from J, leaving 16 bases between them. Germline-derived CDR1 and CDR2 are SGHTA and FQGNSA. As DNA, the CDR3 is TGTGCCAGCAGCCAAGGCACTCCCGTCCATGAGCAGTTCTTC. Protein product: CASSQGTPVHEQFF.

Turning to this clonotype: This CDR3 is missing its conserved last phenylalanine or tryptophan, likely due to a read error. The chain joins TRBV20-1 to TRBJ2-7; possible D gene TRBD1, 5 bases. The CDR3 length is 13 residues. Deletions cut 3 bases from V and 1 base from J, with 10 bases between. Germline V gene data show CDR1 as DFQATT and CDR2 as SNEGSKA (reference sequence). The CDR3 bases are TGCAGTGCTAGCGAGACAGATTCCTACGAGCAGTACATC. It yields the protein CSASETDSYEQYI.

The chain couples TRBV19 to TRBJ2-1; the D gene is possibly TRBD1 (5 bases). CDR1 is LNHDA and CDR2 is SQIVND in the germline V gene (reference sequence). The CDR3 totals 15 residues. Trimming shortened V by 4 bases and J by 0 bases, and 10 bases separated the two germline ends. The CDR3 protein is CASSRWGHSYNEQFF. For the CDR3, the DNA is TGTGCCAGTAGTAGGTGGGGCCACTCCTACAATGAGCAGTTCTTC.

There are many counts of this clonotype. The junction differs from germline at one of its ends, possibly a read error. V gene TRBV7-7 combines with J gene TRBJ2-2, with no clear D. The germline V gene has CDR1 SSHAT and CDR2 FNYEAQ (reference sequence). The CDR3 totals 15 residues. DNA for the CDR3: TGTGCTAGCAGCTCTGCGACTGGGAACACCGGGGAGCTGTTTTTT. Protein: CASSSATGNTGELFF. Supplemented by reference TRBV7-7 and TRBJ2-2, the full variable domain reads GAGVSQSPRYKVTKRGQDVTLRCDPISSHATLYWYQQALGQGPEFLTYFNYEAQPDKSGLPSDRFSAERPEGSISTLTIQRTEQRDSAMYRCASSSATGNTGELFFGEGSRLTVL.

The J gene is TRBJ1-5, the V gene TRBV7-9; D not resolved. Trimming pared 3 bases from V and 0 bases from J, leaving 6 bases between. From germline, CDR1 is SEHNR and CDR2 FQNEAQ (reference sequence). This CDR3 region has 14 residues. The CDR3, as DNA: TGTGCCAGCAGCTTCGGATATAGCAATCAGCCCCAGCATTTT. Protein product: CASSFGYSNQPQHF.

A remark on this clonotype: Compared with germline, one end of the junction differs, possibly owing to a read error. The chain employs TRBV6-7 and TRBJ2-1; 7 bases fit TRBD2. TRBV6-7 is sorted into the ORF group, with uncertain function. The length of the CDR3 is 18 residues. The CDR3 loop reads CASSRLAYGGSRYNEQLF. The CDR3 DNA reads TGTGCCAGCAGCAGGCTCGCTTACGGGGGGAGCCGCTACAATGAGCAGCTCTTC.

This clonotype has ten or more counts. The chain joins TRBV27 to TRBJ1-2; tentatively, D is TRBD1 (5 bases). V gave up 0 bases and J gave up 4 bases, with 6 bases separating them. CDR3 length: 13 amino acids. Germline V lookup: CDR1 MNHEY, CDR2 SMNVEV (reference sequence). CDR3 in amino acids: CASSLSRGYGYTF. CDR3 DNA: TGTGCCAGCAGTTTATCTAGGGGCTATGGCTACACCTTC.

In DNA, the CDR3 is TGCAGTGCCCCGCGACAGGGGCCTAGTGAGCAGTACTTC. It translates to CSAPRQGPSEQYF. J is TRBJ2-7 and V is TRBV20-1; 8 nucleotides align to TRBD1. The V gene end was trimmed by 6 bases and the J gene end by 7 bases; junction bases not matched to a gene: 11. Germline V gives CDR1 DFQATT, CDR2 SNEGSKA (reference sequence). The CDR3 covers 13 residues.

A few counts support this clonotype. The gene calls are TRBV6-6 and TRBJ2-7; a possible D gene is TRBD1 (5 bases). Looked up from germline, CDR1 is MNHNY and CDR2 is SVGAGI (reference sequence). The CDR3 runs to 15 residues. V lost 0 bases and J lost 5, with 14 bases in between. CDR3 in DNA: TGTGCCAGCAGTTACTCGCCCAGGGTAAACCACGAGCAGTACTTC. Amino acid sequence: CASSYSPRVNHEQYF.

The chain uses TRBV7-2 and TRBJ1-2, with TRBD1 as a possible D gene (6 bases). V lost 4 bases and J lost 4, with 10 bases in between. The CDR3 covers 13 residues. The germline V gene has CDR1 SGHTA and CDR2 FQGNSA. The CDR3 DNA reads as TGTGCCAGCAGCTCGGACAGCGTCTATGGCTACACCTTC. It encodes CASSSDSVYGYTF.

In its sample, this clonotype was seen many times. The genes are TRBV7-6 and TRBJ2-3; D unclear. CDR1 and CDR2 (germline): SGHVS, FNYEAQ. The CDR3 has 15 amino acids. Trimming stripped 0 bases from V and 3 bases from J, with 10 bases between. In DNA, the CDR3 is TGTGCCAGCAGCTTAGCCGACGTAGTGACAGATACGCAGTATTTT. It codes for CASSLADVVTDTQYF.

This clonotype was observed at least ten times. The chain links TRBV6-6 to TRBJ2-7; D is unresolved. The CDR3 extends over 15 amino acids. Between the trimmed V and J ends, which lost 0 bases and 6 bases, there was a span of 15 bases. CDR1 and CDR2 from the germline V gene are MNHNY and SVGAGI (reference sequence). Written as DNA, the CDR3 is TGTGCCAGCAGTTACTCGCTGGATTTGATGACCGAGCAGTACTTC. Protein sequence: CASSYSLDLMTEQYF.

CDR3 in amino acids: CASSTQRGAYEQYF. CDR3 DNA sequence: TGTGCCAGTAGTACACAGCGGGGCGCCTACGAGCAGTACTTC. The rearrangement links TRBV19 to TRBJ2-7, with 7 bases that match TRBD2. V shed 4 bases, J shed 2 bases, and the junction held 5 bases outside the gene matches. CDR1 LNHDA and CDR2 SQIVND come from the germline V gene (reference sequence). The CDR3 has 14 residues.

This clonotype was recorded many times. The chain joins TRBV18 to TRBJ1-1, with a possible D match to TRBD1 (5 bases). The CDR3 sequence is 14 residues long. Trimming took off 3 bases at V and 2 bases at J, with 10 bases between the two ends. CDR1 is KGHSH, CDR2 LQKENI, per germline. Here the CDR3 DNA reads TGTGCCAGCTCACCCGGGACGGGCAACACTGAAGCTTTCTTT. Residues: CASSPGTGNTEAFF.

This clonotype was seen at least ten times. V and J are TRBV28 and TRBJ1-2; D not certain. This CDR3 has 12 residues. Looked up from germline, CDR1 is MDHEN and CDR2 is SYDVKM. V lost 7 bases and J lost 8, with 14 bases in between. CDR3 loop: CASNSDSWGYTF. Here the CDR3 DNA reads TGTGCCAGCAACTCGGATAGCTGGGGCTACACCTTC.

The chain carries TRBV20-1 and TRBJ2-1; D ambiguous. Germline CDR1 is DFQATT and CDR2 is SNEGSKA (reference sequence). This CDR3 has 12 residues. V lost 4 bases, J lost 4 bases, and 8 bases lay in between. CDR3 loop: CSATALYNEQFF. In DNA, the CDR3 is TGCAGTGCTACGGCCCTATACAATGAGCAGTTCTTC.

This clonotype was detected a few times. The J gene is TRBJ1-2, the V gene TRBV18, with D unclear. The CDR3 consists of 14 residues. V lost 6 bases to trimming and J lost 2 bases, with 13 bases between them. The V gene's germline CDR1 is KGHSH and CDR2 LQKENI. This CDR3 reads CASSLAPGNYGYTF. Written as DNA, the CDR3 is TGTGCCAGCTCGCTTGCCCCGGGGAACTATGGCTACACCTTC.

This clonotype was recorded at least ten times. This chain links TRBV6-1 with TRBJ1-2, with TRBD1 matching 10 bases. This CDR3 contains 14 residues. Germline assignment: CDR1 MNHNS and CDR2 SASEGT. J was trimmed by 5 bases and V by 7 bases; bases with no gene match: 7. The CDR3 loop reads CASKPWTGGYGYTF. DNA of the CDR3: TGTGCCAGCAAACCGTGGACAGGGGGATATGGCTACACCTTC.

This clonotype was observed a handful of times. V is TRBV4-3 and J is TRBJ2-7; TRBD2 matches 7 bases. The V segment lost 1 base and the J segment 2 bases; nucleotides outside the gene matches: 5. Germline V lookup: CDR1 LGHNA, CDR2 YSLEER. The CDR3 runs 15 residues. CDR3 protein: CASSQGTSKAYEQYF. CDR3 coding DNA: TGCGCCAGCAGCCAAGGGACTAGTAAAGCCTACGAGCAGTACTTC.

This clonotype was seen a few times. The chain joins TRBV12-3 or TRBV12-4 to TRBJ1-3, with D unclear. The germline V and J ends were trimmed by 1 base and 7 bases, with 14 bases remaining between them. The CDR3 is 15 amino acids. The CDR3 region is CASSLDGSKVNTIYF. CDR3 sequence (DNA): TGTGCCAGCAGTTTAGATGGCAGCAAGGTGAACACCATATATTTT.

In its sample, this clonotype was seen many times. The rearrangement uses TRBV28 and TRBJ1-6; D unresolved. Germline V gene sequence: CDR1 MDHEN, CDR2 SYDVKM. Trimming shortened V by 3 bases and J by 0 bases, and 18 bases separated the two germline ends. CDR3 length: 19 amino acids. The chain's CDR3 is CASSFFKRRGLSYNSPLHF. The CDR3 DNA reads as TGTGCCAGCAGTTTTTTCAAACGCCGAGGTCTCTCCTATAATTCACCCCTCCACTTT.

This clonotype was found many times. The chain has TRBV28 and TRBJ2-1; D is unresolved. V lost 2 bases, J lost 7 bases, and 9 bases lay in between. This CDR3 region has 13 residues. Germline values: CDR1 MDHEN, CDR2 SYDVKM. CDR3 amino acids: CASSLVGPNEQFF. The CDR3 DNA is TGTGCCAGCAGTTTAGTGGGCCCGAATGAGCAGTTCTTC.

V and J are TRBV27 and TRBJ2-1, with 12 bases aligning to TRBD2. This CDR3 is 15 amino acids long. Per germline, CDR1 MNHEY and CDR2 SMNVEV (reference sequence). Unmatched junction bases numbered 8, after V lost 6 bases and J lost 8 bases. In DNA form, the CDR3 reads TGTGCCAGCAGGATGACTAGCGGGGGATCCTATGAGCAGTTCTTC. Translated: CASRMTSGGSYEQFF.